This T cell receptor (beta chain) emerged from a study of shared clonotypes between healthy human individuals. Study-wide background: The cohort comprised a couple of women and a few men. Their ages spanned 18 to 49 years.

Of note for this clone: Its antigen remains unidentified.

The CDR3 contains 14 residues. Germline V CDR1 and CDR2: LNHDA, SQIVND (reference sequence). V lost 1 base to trimming and J lost 7 bases, with 11 bases between them. TCRdb keeps only in-frame clones here, not all; method: immunoSEQ multiplex PCR. The data contain about 680,000 clones, around three quarters of them singletons. Whole-study findings and limits: In contrast to clonotypes shared by all four donors, non-shared clonotypes had lower generation probabilities. Only blood underwent sampling, and tissue repertoires likely differ.

This chain links TRBV19 with TRBJ1-5, with D uncertain. The sample taken for sequencing was memory CD4+ T cells sorted from blood. This sample's subset: CD45RA-negative fraction. This TCR was recovered from a young woman in good health. The CDR3 DNA follows: TGTGCCAGTAGTATAGGGGTGGACGTCCAGCCCCAGCATTTT. It specifies CASSIGVDVQPQHF.